This T cell receptor beta chain appears in the sequencing data of a study of radiotherapy plus CTLA-4 blockade in lung cancer. About the research overall: Objective response rate was 15% to 20%; disease control rate, around 31%.

This clone was seen more than once but under ten times. Its target is not known. Study results and limitations: Radiotherapy was combined with ipilimumab, and tumor-derived TCR clones then expanded in blood.

The germline CDR1 and CDR2 sequences are WSHSY and SAAADI. The CDR3 has 16 residues. Trimming left V 2 bases short and J 7 bases short, with 18 bases between. Sequencing used immunoSEQ multiplex PCR; TCRdb keeps in-frame clones, though not all of them. The table lists about 98,000 clones, around four fifths of them singletons. V is TRBV10-2 and J is TRBJ2-4; D might be TRBD2 (6 bases). This clonotype was sampled from a human donor with non-small cell lung cancer who had a partial response to radiotherapy plus ipilimumab. The source was peripheral blood, collected from a patient treated with radiotherapy plus ipilimumab. The CDR3 DNA reads TGCGCCAGCAGTGAGGGAACGGGAGCCCCCGGGAACATTCAGTACTTC. Amino acids: CASSEGTGAPGNIQYF.